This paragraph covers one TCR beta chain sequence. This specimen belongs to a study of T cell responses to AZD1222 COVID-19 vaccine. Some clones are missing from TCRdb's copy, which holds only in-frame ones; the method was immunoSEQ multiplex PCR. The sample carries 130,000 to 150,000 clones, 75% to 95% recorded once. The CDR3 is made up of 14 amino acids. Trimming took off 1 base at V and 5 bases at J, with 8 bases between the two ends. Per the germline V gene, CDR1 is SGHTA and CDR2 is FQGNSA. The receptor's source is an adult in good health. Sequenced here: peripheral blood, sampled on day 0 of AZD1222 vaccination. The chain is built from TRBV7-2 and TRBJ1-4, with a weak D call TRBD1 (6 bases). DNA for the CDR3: TGTGCCAGCAGCTTAGACAGGGCCAATGAAAAACTGTTTTTT. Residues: CASSLDRANEKLFF. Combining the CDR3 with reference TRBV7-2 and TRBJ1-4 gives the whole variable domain GAGVSQSPSNKVTEKGKDVELRCDPISGHTALYWYRQSLGQGLEFLIYFQGNSAPDKSGLPSDRFSAERTGGSVSTLTIQRTQQEDSAVYLCASSLDRANEKLFFGSGTQLSVL.